This T cell receptor (beta chain) was documented in a study of regulatory dendritic cells for organ transplantation. CD4+ or CD8+ T cells were sorted as naive CD45RA+ or memory CD45RO+. Study-level results: Considerable individual heterogeneity was seen in alloreactive memory CD8+ T cells. Naive CD4+ and CD8+ repertoires were highly diverse; memory CD8+ was most oligoclonal. Regulatory dendritic cells appeared to expand memory CD8+ clones less than mature ones.

About this clone: Its antigen is as yet unknown.

This CDR3 spans 15 amino acids. Germline V gene data show CDR1 as MNHEY and CDR2 as SMNVEV (reference sequence). The V end was cut by 2 bases, the J end by 3 bases, with 12 bases between. Sequenced by immunoSEQ multiplex PCR; TCRdb stores in-frame clones only, minus some. Seen here are 30,000 to 40,000 clones, 85% to 95% observed once, and the top ten hold approximately 0.11%. The J gene is TRBJ2-3, the V gene TRBV27, with D possibly TRBD1 on 6 matching bases. The sequenced sample was naive CD8+ T cells from blood. Subset indicated: CD45RA+ naive T cells. The TCR comes from a human donor in good health. The CDR3: CASSLQGWITDTQYF. The CDR3 coding sequence is TGTGCCAGCAGTTTACAGGGGTGGATAACAGATACGCAGTATTTT.